This paragraph reports one T cell receptor (beta chain). The antigen remains unidentified. This entry is derived from a study of T cell responses to AZD1222 COVID-19 vaccine. Whole-study findings and limits: Repertoire samples came only from after the peak T cell response.

CDR3 length: 15 amino acids. The V gene end was trimmed by 5 bases and the J gene end by 0 bases; junction bases not matched to a gene: 7. Germline-derived CDR1 and CDR2 are MNHEY and SVGAGI. Only in-frame clones appear in the TCRdb table, and some are missing; sequencing was by immunoSEQ multiplex PCR. The repertoire holds under 150,000 clones, with about 86% as singletons. The chain carries TRBV6-5 and TRBJ2-7; 7 bases line up with TRBD1. The TCR sequence derives from an adult in good health. The sequencing here drew on peripheral blood, taken on day 0 of AZD1222 vaccination. The CDR3 nucleotides are TGTGCCAGCAGTACGGGCAGGGGGAGCTCCTACGAGCAGTACTTC. Translated, it gives CASSTGRGSSYEQYF.